This T cell receptor beta chain was documented in a study of blood T cell repertoires in COVID-19. Study as a whole: The origin of the acute and convalescent COVID-19 samples was the United States, Italy and Spain. The analysed material was cDNA or gDNA that came from T cells, B-cell-depleted T cells, or PBMCs.

With 4 bases removed from V and 9 bases from J, the gap between germline ends came to 13 bases. The CDR3 is 13 residues long. Germline V gene data show CDR1 as LNHDA and CDR2 as SQIVND (reference sequence). In the authors' methods: Scientists estimated how many nucleated cells there were by amplifying reference gene primers. Sequenced by immunoSEQ multiplex PCR; TCRdb stores in-frame clones only, minus some. For V, J and clone size, that table is used; D and trimming come from the DNA. This repertoire shows 250,000 to 350,000 clones, around 87% found once; its top ten account for about 7.8%. The TCR originated in a woman aged 50 to 65 who had recovered from COVID-19. The chain uses TRBV19 and TRBJ1-5; no reliable D call. The sequenced sample was peripheral blood. The CDR3 region is CASSTRGLGPQHF. The CDR3 coding sequence is TGTGCCAGTAGTACGCGGGGATTGGGGCCCCAGCATTTT.